Shown below are 10 T cell receptor beta chains from a single sample sequenced in a study of blood T cells in healthy people across ages. The second PCR ran roughly 7 to 12 cycles with a sample-barcoded 5' primer and J-beta primers. TCRdb used MiXCR to reprocess the 5' RACE reads, holding one entry per CDR3 protein. Altogether 800,000 to 950,000 distinct CDR3 sequences are present, under 40% being singletons, with the ten largest covering 13%. Input material: blood. These receptors were taken from a man between 18 and 35 years old in good health.

This clonotype was recorded at least ten times. This chain links TRBV20-1 with TRBJ2-6, with no clear D. Trimming pared 0 bases from V and 0 bases from J, leaving 6 bases between. Germline CDR1 DFQATT, CDR2 SNEGSKA (reference sequence). The CDR3 runs 15 residues. DNA for the CDR3: TGCAGTGCTAGAGATTTTGGCTCTGGGGCCAACGTCCTGACTTTC. It yields the protein CSARDFGSGANVLTF.

This clonotype showed up many times. This chain links TRBV2 with TRBJ2-7; tentatively, D is TRBD1 (6 bases). The CDR3 covers 13 residues. CDR1 and CDR2 from the germline V gene are SNHLY and FYNNEI. Trimming removed 6 bases from V and 4 bases from J, with 13 bases in between. The CDR3, as DNA: TGTGCCAGCAGGCCAGGGGTTTTGTACGAGCAGTACTTC. It specifies CASRPGVLYEQYF.

This clonotype appeared many times. V usage is TRBV12-3 or TRBV12-4 and J usage is TRBJ2-3; 8 bases align to TRBD1. The CDR3 loop spans 16 amino acids. The V segment lost 3 bases and the J segment 2 bases; nucleotides outside the gene matches: 7. The CDR3 sequence is CASSFGQGPNTDTQYF. For the CDR3, the DNA is TGTGCCAGCAGTTTCGGACAGGGCCCGAACACAGATACGCAGTATTTT.

This chain joins TRBV5-1 and TRBJ2-1; D gene unclear. The CDR3 is 15 amino acids. Trimming cost V 0 bases and J 8 bases, with 15 bases left between them. Per germline, CDR1 SGHRS and CDR2 YFSETQ. DNA of the CDR3: TGCGCCAGCAGCTTGGAAGCGTCAGGCAACTATGAGCAGTTCTTC. It yields the protein CASSLEASGNYEQFF.

This chain joins TRBV6-1 and TRBJ1-1; D may be TRBD1 (5 bases). From germline, CDR1 is MNHNS and CDR2 SASEGT. The length of the CDR3 is 15 residues. Between the trimmed V and J ends, which lost 5 bases and 5 bases, there was a span of 18 bases. The CDR3 DNA is TGTGCCAGCAGTCGGGCGTTCGGCAGGGCAACTGAAGCTTTCTTT. It encodes CASSRAFGRATEAFF.

This clonotype was picked up many times. The chain uses TRBV29-1 and TRBJ2-5; no clear D. The germline V and J ends were trimmed by 6 bases and 7 bases, with 18 bases remaining between them. CDR1 SQVTM and CDR2 ANQGSEA come from the germline V gene. The CDR3 totals 13 residues. The chain's CDR3 is CSVQHPPRGTQYF. CDR3 nucleotides: TGCAGCGTCCAACATCCACCAAGAGGGACCCAGTACTTC.

The rearrangement links TRBV6-2 or TRBV6-3 to TRBJ2-7; 11 bases line up with TRBD2. This CDR3 has 14 amino acids. The V gene end was trimmed by 7 bases and the J gene end by 4 bases; junction bases not matched to a gene: 6. Germline V gene lookup returns CDR1 MNHEY and CDR2 SVGEGT. CDR3 in DNA: TGTGCCAGCATCCATAGCGGGAGGGAGTACGAGCAGTACTTC. Its translation is CASIHSGREYEQYF.

V and J are TRBV13 and TRBJ2-5; no clear D. TRBJ2-1 matches the DNA end more closely, so the J call is doubtful. The germline gives CDR1 PRHDT, CDR2 FYEKMQ (reference sequence). The CDR3 covers 13 residues. In DNA, the CDR3 is TGTGCCAGCAGCTTAGTGACTCTAGAGACCCAGTTCTTC. Translating it yields CASSLVTLETQFF.

The rearrangement joins TRBV4-1 to TRBJ1-6; D is ambiguous. The CDR3 has 15 amino acids. V was shortened by 1 base and J by 7 bases, with 11 bases between the two germline ends. Germline values: CDR1 MGHRA, CDR2 YSYEKL. The DNA for the CDR3 is TGCGCCAGCAGCCAAGGAGGGTCCCCCAATTCACCCCTCCACTTT. Translation: CASSQGGSPNSPLHF.

The gene calls are TRBV5-1 and TRBJ2-1, with a possible D match to TRBD1 (5 bases). The ends were cut back, 4 bases at V and 8 bases at J, with 13 bases in the middle. The germline V gene has CDR1 SGHRS and CDR2 YFSETQ. The CDR3 spans 13 residues. CDR3 sequence reads: CASSVGASDEQFF. The DNA of the CDR3 is TGCGCCAGCAGCGTAGGGGCCTCGGATGAGCAGTTCTTC.